This T cell receptor beta chain was observed in a study of blood T cell repertoires in COVID-19. Study information: Spain, Italy and the United States supplied samples that represented acute and convalescent COVID-19. PBMCs, B-cell-depleted T cells, or T cells were the source of the cDNA or gDNA that made up the material.

Authors' data handling: Reference gene primer amplification gave estimated nucleated cell counts. Repertoires were generated with immunoSEQ multiplex PCR, while TCRdb's copy carries only in-frame clones and drops some. V and J calls and clone size are as listed in that table; D and trimming were resolved from the DNA. The sample lists more than 120,000 clones, approximately 90% occurring once. This CDR3 is built from 13 residues. The germline CDR1 and CDR2 sequences are LGHDT and YNNKEL (reference sequence). Trimming pared 3 bases from V and 6 bases from J, leaving 10 bases between. The chain joins TRBV3-1 (or the pseudogene TRBV3-2) to TRBJ2-3; D may be TRBD2 (6 bases). Sequencing was carried out using peripheral blood. The receptor comes from a woman aged 45-60 years with active or convalescent COVID-19. CDR3 amino acids: CASSQISGDTQYF. CDR3 bases: TGTGCCAGCAGCCAGATAAGCGGGGATACGCAGTATTTT.